Listed below are T cell receptor beta chains from one sample, sequenced in a study of T cells after yellow fever vaccination. TCRdb re-called the 5' RACE reads through MiXCR, storing one row per CDR3 protein. The sample has roughly 150,000 distinct CDR3 sequences, 6.5% to 8.5% seen once. The sequenced sample was CD4+ T cells sorted from PBMCs, obtained 5 days after the yellow fever booster vaccination. Receptors were obtained from a man younger than 45 who received the YFV17D yellow fever vaccine. The CDR3 runs from the conserved cysteine through the conserved F or W. A D gene is named only where the DNA matches it firmly. Some rows mark clone size as missing; the rest say once, few, many or name a class of expanded clone.

CDR3 length,V gene,D gene,J gene,clone size,CDR3 DNA,CDR3 protein
16,TRBV7-2,TRBD2,TRBJ2-5,.,TGTGCCAGCAGCTTCGCTAGCGGGAGAGGGCGGGAGACCCAGTACTTC,CASSFASGRGRETQYF
17,TRBV5-6,TRBD2,TRBJ2-5,many,TGTGCCAGCAGCTTTCGGACTAGCGGGAGGGCCGGAGAGACCCAGTACTTC,CASSFRTSGRAGETQYF
17,TRBV11-2,TRBD2,TRBJ2-2,many,TGTGCCAGCAGCTTAGGAGCGGGAGGGCCCCTCACTGGGGAGCTGTTTTTT,CASSLGAGGPLTGELFF
14,TRBV5-6,.,TRBJ2-2,few,TGTGCCAGCAGCCCGGACTTACTCACCGGGGAGCTGTTTTTT,CASSPDLLTGELFF
13,TRBV28,.,TRBJ2-7,many,TGTGCCACCCGGGGGCAGACTCCCTACGAGCAGTACTTC,CATRGQTPYEQYF
15,TRBV10-3,.,TRBJ2-2,many,TGTGCCATCAGTGAGAACTTACAGGGCTCCGGGGAGCTGTTTTTT,CAISENLQGSGELFF
17,TRBV27,TRBD2,TRBJ2-2,many,TGTGCCAGCAGTGAGGGACTAGCGGGGACTCACACCGGGGAGCTGTTTTTT,CASSEGLAGTHTGELFF
15,TRBV21-1,.,TRBJ2-7,many,TGTGCCAGCTCGGGGAGCGGGGGAGCCTCCTACGAGCAGTACTTC,CASSGSGGASYEQYF
13,TRBV5-1,.,TRBJ2-7,many,TGCGCCAGCAGCGTGGACACCTTTGGTGAGCAGTACTTC,CASSVDTFGEQYF
14,TRBV18,.,TRBJ2-7,many,TGTGCCAGCTCACCAGGTCAGGAATCCTACGAGCAGTACTTC,CASSPGQESYEQYF
19,TRBV5-1,TRBD1,TRBJ2-7,many,TGCGCCAGCAGCTTGCGGCCGGACAGGGCCCCCTCTATAAACTACGAGCAGTACTTC,CASSLRPDRAPSINYEQYF
14,TRBV4-3,.,TRBJ1-2,many,TGCGCCAGCAGCCAAGATTCCAAACGCGGTATTGTAACCTTC,CASSQDSKRGIVTF
17,TRBV15,TRBD2,TRBJ2-1,many,TGTGCCACCAGCAGGGGAGGGACTAGCGGGGGGTCTGATGAGCAGTTCTTC,CATSRGGTSGGSDEQFF
15,TRBV6-1,TRBD1,TRBJ1-2,.,TGTGCCAGCAACCCCCTGACAGGGGACAACTATGGCTACACCTTC,CASNPLTGDNYGYTF
15,TRBV5-6,TRBD1,TRBJ2-7,few,TGTGCCAGCAGCTCCAGGGGGCCCCTCTCCTACGAGCAGTACTTC,CASSSRGPLSYEQYF
11,TRBV7-9,.,TRBJ1-5,many,TGTGCCAGCGGGCGAAATCAGCCCCAGCATTTT,CASGRNQPQHF
15,TRBV5-6,TRBD2,TRBJ2-7,many,TGTGCCAGCAGTTGGGGACTAGCGGGTTCCTACGAGCAGTACTTC,CASSWGLAGSYEQYF
14,TRBV20-1,.,TRBJ2-1,many,TGCAGTGCTCAACGGGCCCCCACGCTTAATGAGCAGTTCTTC,CSAQRAPTLNEQFF
16,TRBV20-1,TRBD2,TRBJ2-5,many,TGCAGTGCTAGGGAGACTAGCGGGAGGGGGTTCGAGACCCAGTACTTC,CSARETSGRGFETQYF
15,TRBV20-1,.,TRBJ1-3,many,TGCAGTGCTAGAGATCCGGAAGGGGCTGGAAACACCATATATTTT,CSARDPEGAGNTIYF
15,TRBV5-6,TRBD2,TRBJ2-1,many,TGTGCCAGCAGCTTCTCTAGCGGGAGTCGCAATGAGCAGTTCTTC,CASSFSSGSRNEQFF
14,TRBV28,.,TRBJ1-2,many,TGTGCCAGCACCTTTCGGTGGGAAAGCTATGGCTACACCTTC,CASTFRWESYGYTF
16,TRBV28,.,TRBJ2-1,many,TGTGCCAGCAGCAGCCCACAGGGAAGGGGCTACAATGAGCAGTTCTTC,CASSSPQGRGYNEQFF
13,TRBV18,.,TRBJ1-2,many,TGTGCCAGCTCCATCAGGGAAGCCTATGGCTACACCTTC,CASSIREAYGYTF
12,TRBV7-2,.,TRBJ2-3,many,TGTGCCAGCAGCATAGTCACAGATACGCAGTATTTT,CASSIVTDTQYF
19,TRBV4-2,TRBD2,TRBJ2-4,many,TGTGCCAGCAGCCAACCCACTAGCGGGAGGGCCTTAGCCAAAAACATTCAGTACTTC,CASSQPTSGRALAKNIQYF
13,TRBV5-1,TRBD2,TRBJ2-4,few,TGCGCCAGCTCCATGCGGGAGTGGGGCATTCAGTACTTC,CASSMREWGIQYF
11,TRBV7-2,.,TRBJ2-2,many,TGTGCCTTCCGGGGGTTTGGGGAGCTGTTTTTT,CAFRGFGELFF
16,TRBV29-1,TRBD1,TRBJ2-3,few,TGCAGCGTCACTACCCGACAGGGTTCCGGCACAGATACGCAGTATTTT,CSVTTRQGSGTDTQYF
13,TRBV27,.,TRBJ1-1,many,TGTGCCAGCAGTGCCGAAGTAAGCACTGAAGCTTTCTTT,CASSAEVSTEAFF
12,TRBV6-2/TRBV6-3,.,TRBJ2-1,many,TGTGCCAGCAGTTACTCGACTATTGAGCAGTTCTTC,CASSYSTIEQFF
17,TRBV27,TRBD2,TRBJ2-3,many,TGTGCCAGCAGTCTGCCCTGGACTAGCGGGAGTACAGATACGCAGTATTTT,CASSLPWTSGSTDTQYF
11,TRBV7-2,.,TRBJ2-3,.,TGTGCCAGCAGCCCGGACAGCACGCAGTATTTT,CASSPDSTQYF
15,TRBV12-3/TRBV12-4,TRBD2,TRBJ2-1,many,TGTGCCAGCAGTCATAAACTTTCGGGGACTAGCGGACAGTTCTTC,CASSHKLSGTSGQFF
13,TRBV7-2,.,TRBJ2-1,many,TGTGCCAGCACCGGAAAGGTCTACAATGAGCAGTTCTTC,CASTGKVYNEQFF
13,TRBV12-3/TRBV12-4,.,TRBJ1-4,.,TGTGCCAGCAGTTTCGCAGGGTCTGAAAAACTGTTTTTT,CASSFAGSEKLFF
13,TRBV7-2,.,TRBJ2-1,few,TGTGCCAGCAGCTCCCTTGGATACAATGAGCAGTTCTTC,CASSSLGYNEQFF
17,TRBV7-2,.,TRBJ2-6,.,TGTGCCAGCAGGCTGACCTTAACAGGGACTGGGGCCAACGTCCTGACTTTC,CASRLTLTGTGANVLTF
13,TRBV10-3,TRBD1,TRBJ2-1,many,TGTGCCATCAGTGGTGGACAGGGGAATGAGCAGTTCTTC,CAISGGQGNEQFF
15,TRBV12-3/TRBV12-4,.,TRBJ1-1,many,TGTGCCAGCAGTTTACCCGAGGGGGTCGGAACTGAAGCTTTCTTT,CASSLPEGVGTEAFF